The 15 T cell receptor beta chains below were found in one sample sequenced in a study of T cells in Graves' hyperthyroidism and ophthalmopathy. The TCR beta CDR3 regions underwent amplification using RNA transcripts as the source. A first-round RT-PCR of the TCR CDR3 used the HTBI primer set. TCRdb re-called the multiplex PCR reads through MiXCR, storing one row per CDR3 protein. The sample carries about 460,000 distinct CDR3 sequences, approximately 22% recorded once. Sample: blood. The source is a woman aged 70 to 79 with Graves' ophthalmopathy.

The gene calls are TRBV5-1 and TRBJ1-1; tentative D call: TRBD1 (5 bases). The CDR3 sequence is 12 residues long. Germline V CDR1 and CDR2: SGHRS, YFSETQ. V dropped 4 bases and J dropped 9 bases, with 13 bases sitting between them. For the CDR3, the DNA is TGCGCCAGCAGCGACACGGTGGGGCAAGCTTTCTTT. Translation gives CASSDTVGQAFF.

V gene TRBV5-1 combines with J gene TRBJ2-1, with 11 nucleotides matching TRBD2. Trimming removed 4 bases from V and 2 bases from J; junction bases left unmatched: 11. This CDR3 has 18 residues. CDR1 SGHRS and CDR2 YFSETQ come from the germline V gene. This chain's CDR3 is CASSRTLAGGSTYNEQFF. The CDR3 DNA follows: TGCGCCAGCAGCCGCACATTAGCGGGAGGGAGTACCTACAATGAGCAGTTCTTC.

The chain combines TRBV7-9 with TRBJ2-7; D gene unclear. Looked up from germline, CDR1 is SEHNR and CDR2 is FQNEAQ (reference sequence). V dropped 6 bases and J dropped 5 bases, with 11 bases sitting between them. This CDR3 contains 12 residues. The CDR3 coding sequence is TGTGCCAGCAGTCAGTTTTACGACGAGCAGTACTTC. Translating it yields CASSQFYDEQYF.

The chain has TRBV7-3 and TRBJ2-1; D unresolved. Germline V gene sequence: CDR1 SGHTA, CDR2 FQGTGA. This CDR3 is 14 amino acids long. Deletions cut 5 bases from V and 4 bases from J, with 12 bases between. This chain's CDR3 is CASSLSPGYNEQFF. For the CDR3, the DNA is TGTGCCAGCAGCCTATCCCCTGGGTACAATGAGCAGTTCTTC. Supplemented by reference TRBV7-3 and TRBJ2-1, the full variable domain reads GAGVSQTPSNKVTEKGKYVELRCDPISGHTALYWYRQSLGQGPEFLIYFQGTGAADDSGLPNDRFFAVRPEGSVSTLKIQRTERGDSAVYLCASSLSPGYNEQFFGPGTRLTVL.

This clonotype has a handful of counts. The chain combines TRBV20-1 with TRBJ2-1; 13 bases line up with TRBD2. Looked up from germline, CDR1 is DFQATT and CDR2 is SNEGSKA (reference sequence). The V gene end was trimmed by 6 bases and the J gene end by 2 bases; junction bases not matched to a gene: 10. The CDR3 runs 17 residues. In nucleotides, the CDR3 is TGCAGTGCCGCCGGACTAGCGGGAGTAGGCACCTACAATGAGCAGTTCTTC. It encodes CSAAGLAGVGTYNEQFF.

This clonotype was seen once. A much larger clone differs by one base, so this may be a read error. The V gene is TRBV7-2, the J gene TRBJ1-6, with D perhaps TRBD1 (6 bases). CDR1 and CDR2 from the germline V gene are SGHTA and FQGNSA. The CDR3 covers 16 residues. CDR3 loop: CANSLEPGAGRSPLHF. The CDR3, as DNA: TGTGCCAACAGCTTAGAGCCGGGGGCGGGTCGGTCACCCCTCCACTTT.

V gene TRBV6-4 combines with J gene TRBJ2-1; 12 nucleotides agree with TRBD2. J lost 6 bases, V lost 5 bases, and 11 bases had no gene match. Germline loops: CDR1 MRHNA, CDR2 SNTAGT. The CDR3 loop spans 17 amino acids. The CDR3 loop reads CASSFPGLAGRSNEQFF. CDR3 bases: TGTGCCAGCAGTTTCCCGGGACTAGCGGGTCGAAGCAATGAGCAGTTCTTC.

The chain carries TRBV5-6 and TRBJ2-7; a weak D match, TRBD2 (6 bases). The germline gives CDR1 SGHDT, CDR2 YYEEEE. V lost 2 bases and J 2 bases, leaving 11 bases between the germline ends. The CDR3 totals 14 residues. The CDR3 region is CASSFWLATYEQYF. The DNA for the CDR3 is TGTGCCAGCAGCTTCTGGCTAGCGACCTACGAGCAGTACTTC.

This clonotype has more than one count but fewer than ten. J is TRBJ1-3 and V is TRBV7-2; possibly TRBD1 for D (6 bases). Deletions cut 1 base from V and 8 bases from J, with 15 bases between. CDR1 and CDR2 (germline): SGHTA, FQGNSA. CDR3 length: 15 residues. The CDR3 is CASSLVAGTRHTIYF. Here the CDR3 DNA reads TGTGCCAGCAGCTTAGTTGCTGGGACAAGACACACCATATATTTT. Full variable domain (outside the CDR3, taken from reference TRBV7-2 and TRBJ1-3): GAGVSQSPSNKVTEKGKDVELRCDPISGHTALYWYRQSLGQGLEFLIYFQGNSAPDKSGLPSDRFSAERTGGSVSTLTIQRTQQEDSAVYLCASSLVAGTRHTIYFGEGSWLTVV.

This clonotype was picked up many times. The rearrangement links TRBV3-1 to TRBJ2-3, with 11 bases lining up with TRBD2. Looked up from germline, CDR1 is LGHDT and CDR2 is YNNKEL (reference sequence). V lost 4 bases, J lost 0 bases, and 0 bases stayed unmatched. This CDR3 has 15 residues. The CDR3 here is CASSRTSGSTDTQYF. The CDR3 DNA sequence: TGTGCCAGCAGCCGGACTAGCGGGAGCACAGATACGCAGTATTTT.

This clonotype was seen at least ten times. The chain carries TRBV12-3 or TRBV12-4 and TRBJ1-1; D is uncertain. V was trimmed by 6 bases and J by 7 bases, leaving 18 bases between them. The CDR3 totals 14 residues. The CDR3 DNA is TGTGCCAGCAGCCCGCCCGGAAAGGTGAATGAAGCTTTCTTT. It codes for CASSPPGKVNEAFF.

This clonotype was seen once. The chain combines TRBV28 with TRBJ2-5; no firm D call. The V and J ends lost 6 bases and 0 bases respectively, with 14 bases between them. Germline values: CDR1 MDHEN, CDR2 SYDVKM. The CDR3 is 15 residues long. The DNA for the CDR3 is TGTGCCAGCAGCCAAGATCTTAGGGACCAAGAGACCCAGTACTTC. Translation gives CASSQDLRDQETQYF.

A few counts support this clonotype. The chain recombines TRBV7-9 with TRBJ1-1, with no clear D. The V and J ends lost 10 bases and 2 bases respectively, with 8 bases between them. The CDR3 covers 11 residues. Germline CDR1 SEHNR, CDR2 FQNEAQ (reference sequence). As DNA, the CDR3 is TGTGCCACAACAGACAACACTGAAGCTTTCTTT. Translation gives CATTDNTEAFF.

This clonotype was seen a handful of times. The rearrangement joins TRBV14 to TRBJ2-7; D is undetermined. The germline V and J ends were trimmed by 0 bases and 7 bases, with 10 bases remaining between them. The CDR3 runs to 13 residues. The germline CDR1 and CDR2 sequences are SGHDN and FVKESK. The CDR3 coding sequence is TGTGCCAGCAGCCAAGACCACAACGGGGAGCAGTACTTC. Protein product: CASSQDHNGEQYF.

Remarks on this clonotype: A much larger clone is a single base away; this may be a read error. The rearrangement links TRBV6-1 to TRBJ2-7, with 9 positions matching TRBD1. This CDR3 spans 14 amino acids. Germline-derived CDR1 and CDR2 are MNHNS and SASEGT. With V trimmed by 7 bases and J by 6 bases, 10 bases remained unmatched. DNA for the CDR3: TGTGCCAGCACCAACTTGGACAGGGGTCGCGAGCAGTACTTC. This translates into CASTNLDRGREQYF.